Listed here is a single TCR beta chain. The data were produced by immunoSEQ multiplex PCR, yet TCRdb's version contains in-frame clones alone and is incomplete. The sample contains 45,000 to 50,000 clones, roughly nine tenths of which appear only once. The data derive from a study of OX40 agonist ivuxolimab in advanced cancers. For the study at large: Head and neck, renal cell, melanoma or hepatocellular carcinoma were the cancers that dose-escalation patients had. One patient with hepatocellular carcinoma and two with cutaneous melanoma, three in all, had partial responses.

V lost 3 bases and J lost 9, with 9 bases in between. This CDR3 is 13 amino acids long. CDR1 is MNHEY and CDR2 is SMNVEV in the germline V gene (reference sequence). The input for sequencing was CD4+ or CD8+ T cells sorted from blood, taken in a trial of the OX40 agonist ivuxolimab. The chain joins TRBV27 to TRBJ1-6; no clear D gene. The receptor's source is an adult with an advanced solid tumor such as melanoma, head and neck, liver or kidney cancer. The CDR3 DNA follows: TGTGCCAGCAGTTTCACAAGGAGTTCACCCCTCCACTTT. Its translation: CASSFTRSSPLHF.